Reported below is one T cell receptor (beta chain). The target antigen is unknown. This sample was included in a study of T cells expressing NK-cell markers. Study information: Sorted CD3+CD56+NKG2C+, CD3+CD56+NKG2C- and CD3+CD56-NKG2C+ T cells supplied TCR beta repertoires. Study-wide points: Dominant NKG2C+ clonotypes in six donors made up about 1.0-7.0% of CD8+ T cells. For a handful of donors, these clonotypes were likewise the leading ones in the CD3+CD56-NKG2C+ fraction.

TCRdb re-called the 5' RACE reads; every CDR3 protein appears as one record, without DNA. Its listing shows approximately 420,000 distinct CDR3 sequences. The germline V gene has CDR1 SGHDT and CDR2 YYEEEE. This CDR3 is 13 amino acids long. Material: blood T cells: a sorted CD56 or NKG2C T cell subset, CD4+ or CD8+ T cells, or bulk PBMC T cells (not recorded which). The V gene is TRBV5-6, the J gene TRBJ1-3; absent DNA, TCRdb's TRBD1 call cannot be checked. This TCR came from a woman aged 50 to 60 in good health. CDR3 loop: CASSGDRVTTIYF.